This TCR beta chain is from a study of OX40 agonist ivuxolimab in advanced cancers. Study at large: Three patients had partial responses: one hepatocellular carcinoma, two cutaneous melanoma. The study's findings and limits: No antigen was identified for the clonally expanded peripheral T cells.

Details on this clone: Antigen unknown.

Measured with immunoSEQ multiplex PCR; TCRdb has only the in-frame clones, and not every one. The sample has approximately 94,000 clones; around 84% are singletons. The CDR3 runs 12 residues. V lost 3 bases, J lost 7 bases, and 4 bases stayed unmatched. From germline, CDR1 is SQVTM and CDR2 ANQGSEA. The rearrangement joins TRBV29-1 to TRBJ1-2, with 8 bases lining up with TRBD1. The sample consisted of CD4+ or CD8+ T cells sorted from blood, taken in a trial of the OX40 agonist ivuxolimab. This TCR was recovered from an adult with an advanced solid tumor such as melanoma, head and neck, liver or kidney cancer. CDR3 nucleotides: TGCAGCGTTGAGAGGACAGGGACTGGCTACACCTTC. This encodes CSVERTGTGYTF.